The 14 T cell receptor beta chains presented below share a single source sample, sequenced in a study of identical twins. TCRdb re-analysed the 5' RACE reads in MiXCR, keeping a single row per CDR3 protein. The sample has 400,000 to 650,000 distinct CDR3 sequences; less than 25% are singletons. The sample was also reused in another study, on T cells expressing NK-cell markers.

Material for sequencing was CD4+ T cells sorted from blood. These receptor sequences come from a woman aged 18-29 years in good health.

This clonotype was observed a handful of times. The chain joins TRBV6-1 to TRBJ1-5; D might be TRBD1 (6 bases). This CDR3 comprises 13 residues. Per germline, CDR1 MNHNS and CDR2 SASEGT. Deletions cut 8 bases from V and 7 bases from J, with 15 bases between. Here the CDR3 reads CASGPEGGQPQHF. In DNA form, the CDR3 reads TGTGCCAGCGGGCCTGAGGGGGGGCAGCCCCAGCATTTT.

The sample holds many counts of this clonotype. V is TRBV5-1 and J is TRBJ2-3; the D gene is possibly TRBD2 (5 bases). Germline CDR1 SGHRS, CDR2 YFSETQ. The CDR3 is 14 amino acids. Between the trimmed V and J ends, which lost 2 bases and 5 bases, there was a span of 12 bases. CDR3 sequence (DNA): TGCGCCAGCAGCTTAACTAGTTCGGTAGATACGCAGTATTTT. This gives the protein CASSLTSSVDTQYF.

This clonotype was detected once. Just one base apart from a much larger clone, this may be a read error. The V gene is TRBV3-1, the J gene TRBJ2-7; D unclear. Per the germline V gene, CDR1 is LGHDT and CDR2 is YNNKEL (reference sequence). The CDR3 runs 13 residues. The CDR3 spells CACSQAPSYEQYF. The CDR3 DNA sequence: TGTGCCTGCAGCCAAGCCCCTTCCTACGAGCAGTACTTC.

This clonotype was detected a few times. The rearrangement uses TRBV20-1 and TRBJ2-1, with 12 positions matching TRBD2. V shed 6 bases, J shed 4 bases, and the junction held 13 bases outside the gene matches. CDR1 is DFQATT and CDR2 is SNEGSKA in the germline V gene (reference sequence). CDR3 size: 17 residues. This CDR3 reads CSAEASGRASVYNEQFF. As DNA, the CDR3 is TGCAGTGCGGAGGCTAGCGGGAGGGCCTCAGTATACAATGAGCAGTTCTTC.

This clonotype was seen more than once but under ten times. The chain combines TRBV29-1 with TRBJ1-1; maybe TRBD1 (5 bases). Trimming pared 7 bases from V and 1 base from J, leaving 13 bases between. Germline V lookup: CDR1 SQVTM, CDR2 ANQGSEA. The CDR3 consists of 13 residues. This chain's CDR3 is CSAAGGWNTEAFF. CDR3 bases: TGCAGCGCCGCGGGGGGTTGGAACACTGAAGCTTTCTTT.

This clonotype showed up just a few times. This sequence joins TRBV30 and TRBJ2-1; no clear D. Germline CDR1 GTSNPN, CDR2 SVGIG (reference sequence). CDR3 length: 13 residues. V was trimmed by 2 bases and J by 8 bases, leaving 13 bases between them. CDR3 nucleotide sequence: TGTGCCTGGAGTCCCGCTCGCGCCCATGAGCAGTTCTTC. It specifies CAWSPARAHEQFF.

This clonotype was seen a few times. J is TRBJ2-7 and V is TRBV5-1, with 9 bases identical to TRBD1. V shed 4 bases and J 3 bases; nucleotides not matched to a gene: 8. Looked up from germline, CDR1 is SGHRS and CDR2 is YFSETQ. The CDR3 totals 15 residues. The CDR3 DNA reads TGCGCCAGCAGCATAACAGGGGGCGCGGGCTACGAGCAGTACTTC. Residues: CASSITGGAGYEQYF.

This clonotype was seen only a few times. The genes are TRBV15 and TRBJ2-1, with 7 nucleotides matching TRBD2. J gave up 7 bases and V 1 base, and 10 bases lay outside the gene matches. There are 16 residues in the CDR3. Per germline, CDR1 LNHNV and CDR2 YYDKDF (reference sequence). The CDR3 region is CATSRVLAEKGNEQFF. In DNA, the CDR3 is TGTGCCACCAGCAGAGTCCTAGCGGAAAAGGGGAATGAGCAGTTCTTC.

In its sample, this clonotype was seen a few times. This chain joins TRBV12-3 or TRBV12-4 and TRBJ2-1; 8 nucleotides agree with TRBD2. The CDR3 covers 14 residues. V lost 6 bases, J lost 4 bases, and 5 bases stayed unmatched. The CDR3 is CASRTGGSYNEQFF. The CDR3 bases are TGTGCCAGCAGGACGGGAGGGTCGTACAATGAGCAGTTCTTC.

In its sample, this clonotype was seen many times. At one of its ends the junction is not consistent with the germline gene, which may arise from a read error. This chain joins TRBV7-2 and TRBJ2-5; no firm D call. Looked up from germline, CDR1 is SGHTA and CDR2 is FQGNSA. The CDR3 loop spans 12 amino acids. CDR3 amino acids: CASSLSRETQYF. CDR3 DNA: TGCGCCAGCAGCCTATCGAGGGAGACCCAGTACTTC.

This clonotype has more than one count but fewer than ten. The chain is built from TRBV12-3 or TRBV12-4 and TRBJ2-7, with D maybe TRBD1 (6 bases). Between the trimmed V and J ends, which lost 5 bases and 2 bases, there was a span of 13 bases. The CDR3 length is 14 residues. The CDR3 here is CASSVRDIAYEQYF. CDR3 nucleotide sequence: TGTGCCAGCAGTGTCCGGGACATTGCCTACGAGCAGTACTTC.

The table lists this clonotype with a few counts. The rearrangement links TRBV12-3 or TRBV12-4 to TRBJ1-1, with a weak D call TRBD1 (6 bases). The V gene lost 5 bases and the J gene lost 4 bases, with 14 bases spanning the gap. The CDR3 has 14 amino acids. The CDR3 nucleotides read TGTGCCAGCAGTACGGGCACAGGGAGCACTGAAGCTTTCTTT. Residues: CASSTGTGSTEAFF.

The chain uses TRBV11-3 and TRBJ1-2, with D unclear. Trimming cost V 6 bases and J 4 bases, with 18 bases left between them. This CDR3 has 15 residues. CDR1 and CDR2 (germline): SGHNT, YENEEA. Here the CDR3 reads CASSSVGPSSYGYTF. The CDR3 DNA follows: TGTGCCAGCAGTTCCGTTGGGCCCTCGAGCTATGGCTACACCTTC.

The rearrangement uses TRBV5-1 and TRBJ2-2, with 14 bases identical to TRBD2. Germline loops: CDR1 SGHRS, CDR2 YFSETQ. Losses at the gene ends were 1 base for V and 0 bases for J; bases not matched to a gene: 2. CDR3 length: 18 amino acids. CDR3 protein: CASSLRTSGRPNTGELFF. The CDR3 nucleotides are TGCGCCAGCAGCTTGAGGACTAGCGGGAGGCCGAACACCGGGGAGCTGTTTTTT.